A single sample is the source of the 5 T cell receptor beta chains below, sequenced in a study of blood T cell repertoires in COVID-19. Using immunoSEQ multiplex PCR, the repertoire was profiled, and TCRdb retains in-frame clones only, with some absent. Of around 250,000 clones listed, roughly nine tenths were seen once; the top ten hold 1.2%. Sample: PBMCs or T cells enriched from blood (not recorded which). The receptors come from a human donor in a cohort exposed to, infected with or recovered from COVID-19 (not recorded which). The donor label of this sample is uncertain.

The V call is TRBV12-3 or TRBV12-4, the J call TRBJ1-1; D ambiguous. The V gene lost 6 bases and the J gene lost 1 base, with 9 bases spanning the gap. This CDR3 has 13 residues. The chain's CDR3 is CASSFGGNTEAFF. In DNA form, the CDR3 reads TGTGCCAGCAGCTTCGGTGGGAACACTGAAGCTTTCTTT.

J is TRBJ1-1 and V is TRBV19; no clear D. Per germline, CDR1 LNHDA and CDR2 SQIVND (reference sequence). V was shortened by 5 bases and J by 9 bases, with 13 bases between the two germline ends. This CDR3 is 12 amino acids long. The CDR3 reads CASSSREVKAFF. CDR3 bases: TGTGCCAGTAGTTCCCGGGAGGTCAAAGCTTTCTTT. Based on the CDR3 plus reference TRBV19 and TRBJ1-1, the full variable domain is DGGITQSPKYLFRKEGQNVTLSCEQNLNHDAMYWYRQDPGQGLRLIYYSQIVNDFQKGDIAEGYSVSREKKESFPLTVTSAQKNPTAFYLCASSSREVKAFFGQGTRLTVV.

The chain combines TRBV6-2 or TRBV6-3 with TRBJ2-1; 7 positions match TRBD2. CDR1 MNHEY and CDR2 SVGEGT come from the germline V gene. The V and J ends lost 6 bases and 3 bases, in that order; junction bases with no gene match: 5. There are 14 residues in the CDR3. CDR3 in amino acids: CASSERGDYNEQFF. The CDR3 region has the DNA TGTGCCAGCAGCGAGCGGGGTGACTACAATGAGCAGTTCTTC.

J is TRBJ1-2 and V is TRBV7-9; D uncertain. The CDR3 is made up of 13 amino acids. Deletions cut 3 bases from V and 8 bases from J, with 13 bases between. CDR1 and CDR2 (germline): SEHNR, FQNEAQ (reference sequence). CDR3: CASSFEGAGGYTF. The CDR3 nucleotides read TGTGCCAGCAGCTTTGAGGGAGCGGGAGGCTACACCTTC.

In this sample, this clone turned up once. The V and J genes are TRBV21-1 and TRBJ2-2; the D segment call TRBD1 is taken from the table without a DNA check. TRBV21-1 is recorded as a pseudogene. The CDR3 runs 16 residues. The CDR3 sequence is CASSLPDRGHTGELFF. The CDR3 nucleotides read TGTGCCAGCAGCCTCCCGGACAGGGGGCACACCGGGGAGCTGTTTTTT.